The source of this T cell receptor beta chain is a study of blood T cell repertoires in COVID-19. Study information: Whether acute or convalescent, the COVID-19 samples came from the United States, Italy and Spain. PBMCs, B-cell-depleted T cells, or T cells were the source of the cDNA or gDNA that made up the material.

The CDR3 loop spans 15 amino acids. Trimming took 0 bases from V and 8 from J; bases not matched to a gene: 5. Germline CDR1 reads MGHRA; CDR2 reads YSYEKL. For this clone: Distinct nucleotide sequences in the sample also encode this CDR3.

In the original workflow: By means of reference gene primer amplification, nucleated cell counts were estimated. Measured with immunoSEQ multiplex PCR; TCRdb has only the in-frame clones, and not every one. V and J calls and clone size follow that table, whereas D and trimming were derived from the DNA. The sample carries roughly 230,000 clones, about 83% recorded once. Sequencing input: peripheral blood. This TCR was sampled from a man aged 40-50 years with active or convalescent COVID-19. V gene TRBV4-1 combines with J gene TRBJ1-4, with TRBD1 matching 8 bases. The CDR3 region is CASSQEQGAREKLFF. DNA of the CDR3: TGCGCCAGCAGCCAAGAGCAGGGGGCAAGGGAAAAACTGTTTTTT.